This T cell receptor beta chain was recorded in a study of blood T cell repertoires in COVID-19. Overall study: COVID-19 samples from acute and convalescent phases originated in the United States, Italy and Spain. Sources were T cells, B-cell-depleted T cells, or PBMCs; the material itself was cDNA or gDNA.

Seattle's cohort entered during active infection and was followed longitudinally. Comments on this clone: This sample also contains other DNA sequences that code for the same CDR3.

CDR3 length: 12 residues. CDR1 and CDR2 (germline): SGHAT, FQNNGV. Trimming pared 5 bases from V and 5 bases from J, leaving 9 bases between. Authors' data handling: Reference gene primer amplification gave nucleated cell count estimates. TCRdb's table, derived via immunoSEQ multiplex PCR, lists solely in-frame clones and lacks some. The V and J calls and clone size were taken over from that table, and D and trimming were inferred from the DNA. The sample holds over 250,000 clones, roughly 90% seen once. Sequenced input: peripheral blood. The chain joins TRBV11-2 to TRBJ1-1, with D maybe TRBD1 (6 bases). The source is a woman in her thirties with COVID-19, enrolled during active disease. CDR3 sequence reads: CASSEQGTEAFF. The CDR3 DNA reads TGTGCCAGCAGCGAACAGGGAACTGAAGCTTTCTTT.